A single sample is the source of the 28 T cell receptor beta chains below, sequenced in a study of CD8 T cells in ankylosing spondylitis. TCRdb recomputed calls from the 5' RACE reads with MiXCR, one row per CDR3 protein. Of 250,000 to 350,000 distinct CDR3 sequences detected, 20% appear once; the ten largest clones hold about 8%. The material sequenced was blood, either unsorted or a sorted T cell fraction (not recorded which). These receptors were obtained from a male donor with ankylosing spondylitis or in good health (not recorded which).

In its sample, this clonotype was seen many times. The chain employs TRBV5-1 and TRBJ1-2, with D maybe TRBD1 (6 bases). From germline, CDR1 is SGHRS and CDR2 YFSETQ. V lost 0 bases and J 0 bases, leaving 6 bases between the germline ends. The CDR3 contains 14 residues. The CDR3 bases are TGCGCCAGCAGCTTGGAGGGGGCTAACTATGGCTACACCTTC. Its translation: CASSLEGANYGYTF.

The rearrangement joins TRBV10-3 to TRBJ2-1, with TRBD1 matching 11 bases. This CDR3 contains 15 residues. J was trimmed by 7 bases and V by 4 bases; bases with no gene match: 6. CDR1 and CDR2 from the germline V gene are ENHRY and SYGVKD. The CDR3 spells CAISGPGQGVNEQFF. CDR3 nucleotides: TGTGCCATCAGTGGACCGGGACAGGGGGTAAATGAGCAGTTCTTC.

The V and J genes are TRBV5-1 and TRBJ2-1; 8 bases agree with TRBD2. The CDR3 covers 15 residues. J gave up 2 bases and V 0 bases, and 1 base lay outside the gene matches. CDR1 and CDR2 from the germline V gene are SGHRS and YFSETQ. CDR3 amino acids: CASSLAAGAYNEQFF. DNA for the CDR3: TGCGCCAGCAGCTTGGCAGCGGGAGCCTACAATGAGCAGTTCTTC.

This chain uses TRBV11-2 with TRBJ2-3; no definite D call. CDR3 size: 14 residues. The V gene's germline CDR1 is SGHAT and CDR2 FQNNGV. The V end was cut by 5 bases, the J end by 1 base, with 10 bases between. In DNA form, the CDR3 reads TGTGCCAGCAGCCGACTTTTGGGCACAGATACGCAGTATTTT. Translation gives CASSRLLGTDTQYF. The full variable domain, rest sourced from reference TRBV11-2 and TRBJ2-3, is EAGVAQSPRYKIIEKRQSVAFWCNPISGHATLYWYQQILGQGPKLLIQFQNNGVVDDSQLPKDRFSAERLKGVDSTLKIQPAKLEDSAVYLCASSRLLGTDTQYFGPGTRLTVL.

This clonotype was detected only a few times. The CDR3 loop is CATQDMSRETQYF. In DNA form, the CDR3 reads TGTGCCACCCAAGACATGTCACGGGAGACCCAGTACTTC. The chain couples TRBV5-4 to TRBJ2-5; D is unclear. V was trimmed by 9 bases and J by 5 bases, leaving 17 bases between them. The CDR3 covers 13 residues. The germline gives CDR1 SGHNT, CDR2 YYREEE (reference sequence).

This clonotype appeared a few times. V and J are TRBV29-1 and TRBJ1-5; no reliable D call. CDR3 size: 12 residues. Germline V gene data show CDR1 as SQVTM and CDR2 as ANQGSEA. The V end lost 4 bases, the J end lost 5 bases, and 9 bases lay between the germline ends. The CDR3 nucleotides read TGCAGCGTTGGTAACGGGGATCAGCCCCAGCATTTT. Its translation is CSVGNGDQPQHF.

This clonotype was detected only a few times. The V call is TRBV6-1, the J call TRBJ2-1; 7 positions agree with TRBD1. The CDR3 covers 16 residues. The germline V gene has CDR1 MNHNS and CDR2 SASEGT. Trimming cost V 7 bases and J 8 bases; bases outside gene matches: 17. The chain's CDR3 is CASTGGRGMSFYEQFF. In DNA, the CDR3 is TGTGCCAGCACTGGGGGCAGGGGGATGAGTTTCTATGAGCAGTTCTTC.

This clonotype occurred a few times. The chain recombines TRBV12-3 or TRBV12-4 with TRBJ1-5; 8 bases line up with TRBD1. J lost 6 bases, V lost 6 bases, and 7 bases had no gene match. CDR3 length equals 14 residues. CDR3 in DNA: TGTGCCAGCAGCCAAGACAGGGGAGCTCAGCCCCAGCATTTT. Translation gives CASSQDRGAQPQHF.

This clonotype showed up just a few times. This chain uses TRBV20-1 with TRBJ2-3; D may be TRBD1 (6 bases). This CDR3 contains 12 residues. Germline V gene sequence: CDR1 DFQATT, CDR2 SNEGSKA (reference sequence). V was cut by 5 bases and J by 2 bases, with 8 bases left in between. The CDR3 loop is CSAGGFTDTQYF. For the CDR3, the DNA is TGCAGTGCTGGGGGCTTCACAGATACGCAGTATTTT.

This clonotype was seen a few times. The rearrangement links TRBV4-1 to TRBJ2-1, with D uncertain. Germline V gene sequence: CDR1 MGHRA, CDR2 YSYEKL. This CDR3 spans 14 amino acids. The V gene lost 4 bases and the J gene lost 8 bases, with 15 bases spanning the gap. The CDR3 spells CASSRLLAVDEQFF. DNA of the CDR3: TGCGCCAGCAGCCGCCTTCTCGCGGTCGATGAGCAGTTCTTC.

This clonotype has more than one count but fewer than ten. The gene calls are TRBV4-1 and TRBJ2-1; no firm D call. Germline CDR1 reads MGHRA; CDR2 reads YSYEKL. Deletions cut 2 bases from V and 3 bases from J, with 11 bases between. The CDR3 loop spans 15 amino acids. The chain's CDR3 is CASSQSSASYNEQFF. The CDR3 region has the DNA TGCGCCAGCAGCCAAAGTTCCGCCAGCTACAATGAGCAGTTCTTC.

This clonotype appeared a single time. The chain employs TRBV7-3 and TRBJ1-1, with D uncertain. Trimming took off 0 bases at V and 0 bases at J, with 11 bases between the two ends. Germline values: CDR1 SGHTA, CDR2 FQGTGA. The CDR3 sequence is 16 residues long. The chain's CDR3 is CASSLTFSEVNTEAFF. CDR3 DNA sequence: TGTGCCAGCAGCTTAACGTTCAGCGAGGTGAACACTGAAGCTTTCTTT.

The V gene is TRBV20-1, the J gene TRBJ2-5, with 7 bases that match TRBD2. V lost 2 bases to trimming and J lost 4 bases; unmatched junction nucleotides: 7. Germline loops: CDR1 DFQATT, CDR2 SNEGSKA (reference sequence). This CDR3 comprises 14 residues. CDR3 sequence: CSARRVSGGETQYF. CDR3 nucleotide sequence: TGCAGTGCTAGAAGGGTTTCGGGGGGAGAGACCCAGTACTTC.

The V gene is TRBV5-6, the J gene TRBJ1-1; D is ambiguous. The CDR3 is 15 amino acids. V dropped 1 base and J dropped 3 bases, with 13 bases sitting between them. The germline V gene encodes CDR1 SGHDT and CDR2 YYEEEE. DNA for the CDR3: TGTGCCAGCAGCTTGCTTGGCGGCTCGGACACTGAAGCTTTCTTT. It codes for CASSLLGGSDTEAFF.

The gene calls are TRBV6-5 and TRBJ1-1; TRBD1 aligns across 8 bases. V shed 4 bases, J shed 2 bases, and the junction held 6 bases outside the gene matches. This CDR3 contains 15 residues. Per germline, CDR1 MNHEY and CDR2 SVGAGI. Here the CDR3 DNA reads TGTGCCAGCAGTTCGTATACAGGGGGTAACACTGAAGCTTTCTTT. Translated: CASSSYTGGNTEAFF.

V usage is TRBV10-3 and J usage is TRBJ1-5, with 10 bases lining up with TRBD1. The CDR3 sequence is 17 residues long. The trim removed 2 bases at V and 0 bases at J, leaving 4 bases unmatched. Germline CDR1 ENHRY, CDR2 SYGVKD. The CDR3 coding sequence is TGTGCCATCAGTGAGAGTGACAGGGGGCATAGCAATCAGCCCCAGCATTTT. This codes for CAISESDRGHSNQPQHF.

This chain joins TRBV20-1 and TRBJ1-5, with TRBD1 identical over 7 bases. V gave up 4 bases and J gave up 7 bases; unmatched junction bases: 13. This CDR3 is 15 amino acids long. Germline loops: CDR1 DFQATT, CDR2 SNEGSKA (reference sequence). The CDR3 nucleotides are TGCAGTGCTACCAGACAGGGCGAAGTAAACCAGCCCCAGCATTTT. Its protein is CSATRQGEVNQPQHF.

The genes are TRBV5-1 and TRBJ2-7, with D possibly being TRBD2 (6 bases). The CDR3 totals 17 residues. The germline gives CDR1 SGHRS, CDR2 YFSETQ. Between the trimmed V and J ends, which lost 4 bases and 0 bases, there was a span of 20 bases. The CDR3: CASSPGSGGSLSYEQYV. Written as DNA, the CDR3 is TGCGCCAGCAGCCCCGGATCTGGGGGGAGCCTCTCCTACGAGCAGTACGTC.

The chain has TRBV21-1 and TRBJ1-1; the table gives TRBD1 as D, unverified against the DNA. TRBV21-1 is designated a pseudogene. The CDR3 length is 17 residues. CDR3 sequence (DNA): TGTGCCAGCAGCGTCCTCTGGGGGCGTTTAGGGGACACTGAAGCTTTCTTT. Its protein product is CASSVLWGRLGDTEAFF.

CDR3 protein: CASTPRGGGNTIYF. The CDR3 nucleotides are TGTGCCAGCACCCCCCGGGGGGGTGGAAACACCATATATTTT. The chain carries TRBV28 and TRBJ1-3; possible D gene TRBD1, 5 bases. Between the trimmed V and J ends, which lost 7 bases and 3 bases, there was a span of 13 bases. Germline V gene data show CDR1 as MDHEN and CDR2 as SYDVKM. CDR3 length: 14 residues.

This clonotype was picked up a small number of times. The rearrangement joins TRBV12-3 or TRBV12-4 to TRBJ2-3, with a weak D call TRBD2 (5 bases). Trimming removed 0 bases from V and 0 bases from J, with 13 bases in between. The CDR3 is made up of 17 amino acids. The CDR3 DNA follows: TGTGCCAGCAGTTTAGCTAAGGACTGGCTTAGCACAGATACGCAGTATTTT. It codes for CASSLAKDWLSTDTQYF.

This clonotype was seen a handful of times. The chain combines TRBV3-1 with TRBJ2-5, with TRBD2 matching over 8 bases. Germline CDR1 reads LGHDT; CDR2 reads YNNKEL (reference sequence). CDR3 length: 16 amino acids. The trim removed 4 bases at V and 2 bases at J, leaving 9 bases unmatched. The CDR3 DNA reads as TGTGCCAGCAGCCCCTTAGCGGGAAAGGGGCAAGAGACCCAGTACTTC. It encodes CASSPLAGKGQETQYF.

The sample holds a few counts of this clonotype. This chain joins TRBV12-3 or TRBV12-4 and TRBJ1-1; TRBD1 is a possible D gene (5 bases). The CDR3 runs 15 residues. V lost 5 bases and J 4 bases, leaving 17 bases between the germline ends. The DNA of the CDR3 is TGTGCCAGCAGTCCGAGTCTGGGGAGGGGCACTGAAGCTTTCTTT. Its translation is CASSPSLGRGTEAFF.

The rearrangement uses TRBV28 and TRBJ1-1, with D perhaps TRBD1 (5 bases). CDR3 length equals 14 residues. Trimming pared 2 bases from V and 4 bases from J, leaving 11 bases between. The V gene's germline CDR1 is MDHEN and CDR2 SYDVKM. The CDR3 region has the DNA TGTGCCAGCAGTTTAGCACAGGAGCTCACTGAAGCTTTCTTT. Its protein is CASSLAQELTEAFF.

This clonotype has at least ten counts. The CDR3: CASSQGRNTEAFF. The CDR3 DNA sequence: TGCGCCAGCAGCCAAGGAAGGAACACTGAAGCTTTCTTT. This rearrangement joins TRBV4-1 to TRBJ1-1, with D unclear. CDR3 length: 13 residues. The germline V and J ends were trimmed by 1 base and 1 base, with 4 bases remaining between them. Germline CDR1 reads MGHRA; CDR2 reads YSYEKL.

V usage is TRBV12-3 or TRBV12-4 and J usage is TRBJ2-6, with D possibly being TRBD2 (5 bases). Trimming took 10 bases from V and 0 from J, leaving 7 bases between them. The length of the CDR3 is 13 residues. CDR3 coding DNA: TGTGCCACCGGGAACTCTGGGGCCAACGTCCTGACTTTC. Amino acid sequence: CATGNSGANVLTF.

The chain links TRBV20-1 to TRBJ2-4; weak D call: TRBD2 (6 bases). With 5 bases removed from V and 6 bases from J, the gap between germline ends came to 17 bases. In germline, CDR1 is DFQATT, CDR2 SNEGSKA (reference sequence). This CDR3 is 14 amino acids long. The DNA of the CDR3 is TGCAGTGCTCCCCCTCGGCGGGGATTAAACATTCAGTACTTC. As protein: CSAPPRRGLNIQYF.

The chain employs TRBV27 and TRBJ2-6, with D unclear. This CDR3 comprises 16 residues. V shed 2 bases and J shed 0 bases, with 8 bases lying between them. Germline CDR1 reads MNHEY; CDR2 reads SMNVEV (reference sequence). The CDR3 DNA is TGTGCCAGCAGTTTAGGGTCATACTCTGGGGCCAACGTCCTGACTTTC. Encoded protein: CASSLGSYSGANVLTF.